This T cell receptor (beta chain) was profiled in a study of blood T cell repertoires in COVID-19. Study details: Researchers got acute and convalescent COVID-19 samples from the United States, Italy and Spain.

Under the authors' procedure: Amplification of reference gene primers was used by the study to estimate nucleated cell counts. The protocol was immunoSEQ multiplex PCR, while the TCRdb copy is restricted to in-frame clones and leaves out a portion. D and trimming were read from the DNA, whereas the V and J calls and clone size are those reported in that table. There are roughly 250,000 clones in the sample; 75% to 90% occur only once, and 3% to 4% lies in the top ten. This clone was picked up a small number of times. J gave up 6 bases and V 6 bases, and 2 bases lay outside the gene matches. Germline V CDR1 and CDR2: SNHLY, FYNNEI. This CDR3 has 12 amino acids.

The source material was PBMCs or T cells enriched from blood (not recorded which). The clonotype comes from a middle-aged woman with acute COVID-19. The chain couples TRBV2 to TRBJ1-1; 9 positions match TRBD1. The CDR3 DNA follows: TGTGCCAGCAGCGGACAGGGGCCTGAAGCTTTCTTT. Its translation is CASSGQGPEAFF.